This T cell receptor (beta chain) came from a study of cytomegalovirus exposure and HLA in healthy donors. In the PCR, 60 Vbeta and 13 Jbeta primers were used. Produced via immunoSEQ multiplex PCR; TCRdb's table is partial and in-frame only. The sample consists of about 200,000 clones, 76% of them appearing once. Study-wide points: For TCR beta chains, V- and J-gene trimming was later linked to a missense DCLRE1C variant. As a later analysis showed, several of the most significant clusters appeared to be linked to common viral pathogens. Earlier findings revealed that most TCR beta V segments proved productive either about 87% or about 30% of the time. It was only CMV serostatus that was available as immune exposure information.

Regarding this clone: Its matching antigen is unknown.

V was trimmed by 1 base and J by 4 bases, leaving 10 bases between them. CDR3 length equals 14 residues. Per the germline V gene, CDR1 is SEHNR and CDR2 is FQNEAQ (reference sequence). The sequence came from a man between 18 and 29 years old in good health and CMV-seronegative. The chain has TRBV7-9 and TRBJ1-2; D unclear. Sequencing used PBMCs. The CDR3 coding sequence is TGTGCCAGCAGCTTAGAGCAGGCGCCCTATGGCTACACCTTC. Its translation is CASSLEQAPYGYTF.